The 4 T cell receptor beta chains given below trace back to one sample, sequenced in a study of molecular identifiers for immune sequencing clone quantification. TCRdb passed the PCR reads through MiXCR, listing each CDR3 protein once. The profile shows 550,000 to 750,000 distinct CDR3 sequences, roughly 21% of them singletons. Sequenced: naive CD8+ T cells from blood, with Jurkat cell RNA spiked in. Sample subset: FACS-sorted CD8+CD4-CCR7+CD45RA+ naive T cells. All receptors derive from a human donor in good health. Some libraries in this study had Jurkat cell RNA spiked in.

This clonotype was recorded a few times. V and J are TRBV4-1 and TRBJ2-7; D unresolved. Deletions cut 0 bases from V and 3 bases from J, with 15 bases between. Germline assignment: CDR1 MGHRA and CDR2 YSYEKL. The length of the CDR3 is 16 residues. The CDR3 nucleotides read TGCGCCAGCAGCCAAGATCGGCAGGCGCCCCGCTACGAGCAGTACTTC. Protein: CASSQDRQAPRYEQYF.

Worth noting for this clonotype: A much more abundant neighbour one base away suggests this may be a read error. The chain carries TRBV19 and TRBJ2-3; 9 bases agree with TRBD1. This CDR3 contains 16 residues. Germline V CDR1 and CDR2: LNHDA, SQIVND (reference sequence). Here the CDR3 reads CASRNPGQGFTGTQYF. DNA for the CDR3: TGTGCCAGTAGGAACCCGGGACAGGGATTCACAGGTACGCAGTATTTT.

CDR3: CSAPPFTSNYGYTF. In nucleotides, the CDR3 is TGCAGTGCTCCCCCCTTTACTAGTAACTATGGCTACACCTTC. The chain couples TRBV20-1 to TRBJ1-2; D remains ambiguous. CDR3 size: 14 residues. Germline CDR1 DFQATT, CDR2 SNEGSKA (reference sequence). The V gene lost 5 bases and the J gene lost 1 base, with 14 bases spanning the gap.

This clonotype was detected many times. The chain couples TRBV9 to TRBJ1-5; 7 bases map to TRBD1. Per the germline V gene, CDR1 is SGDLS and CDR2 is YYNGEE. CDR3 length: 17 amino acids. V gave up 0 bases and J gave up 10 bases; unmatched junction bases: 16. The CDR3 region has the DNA TGTGCCAGCAGCGTAGCCAGGGGGGCCGTGGCGAGGGGACCCCAGCATTTT. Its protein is CASSVARGAVARGPQHF.